This T cell receptor beta chain derives from a study of T-cell memory formation after mild COVID-19. The CDR3 extends over 14 amino acids. The trim removed 5 bases at V and 4 bases at J, leaving 6 bases unmatched. CDR1 SEHNR and CDR2 FQNEAQ come from the germline V gene (reference sequence). This clonotype was recorded many times. Via MiXCR, TCRdb re-called the 5' RACE reads, giving one row per CDR3 protein. The data hold 210,000 or so distinct CDR3 sequences, with over 9.5% observed a single time. This chain joins TRBV7-9 and TRBJ1-1, with TRBD1 matching 8 bases. Sequenced sample: PBMCs or a T cell subset sorted from them (not recorded which). The sequence was obtained from a man between 18 and 35 years old who had mild COVID-19 (a few samples of this study predate the infection). Cell type and time point are not known. In DNA form, the CDR3 reads TGTGCCAGCAGCCCCCAACAGGGGGGCACTGAAGCTTTCTTT. This translates into CASSPQQGGTEAFF. Supplemented by reference TRBV7-9 and TRBJ1-1, the full variable domain reads DTGVSQNPRHKITKRGQNVTFRCDPISEHNRLYWYRQTLGQGPEFLTYFQNEAQLEKSRLLSDRFSAERPKGSFSTLEIQRTEQGDSAMYLCASSPQQGGTEAFFGQGTRLTVV.